This T cell receptor beta chain was profiled in a study of T cell repertoires in cytomegalovirus infection. Looking at the study overall: Public TCR beta signatures were indicative of both CMV infection and a matching HLA type. Overall study results and limits: The ex vivo response was dominated by HLA-C-restricted CMV-specific TCR beta clonotypes. Adding up the frequency of public TCR beta families identified people who carried CMV plus the relevant HLA.

TCRdb passed the reads through MiXCR, listing each CDR3 protein once. The sample lists 550,000 to 850,000 distinct CDR3 sequences; around 32% were seen once. V dropped 5 bases and J dropped 13; count of bases not matched to a gene: 10. Germline CDR1 reads SGHTA; CDR2 reads FQGNSA. This CDR3 is 14 amino acids long. This clonotype was counted a few times. Its antigen is still unknown. This chain joins TRBV7-2 and TRBJ2-1; TRBD2 matches at 11 bases. The sample in question was cultured PBMCs, obtained from culture after CMV antigen stimulation. This clonotype was sampled from a human donor in good health (CMV status not recorded). Some clones in this sample may be carry-over from other donors' samples. The CDR3 is CASSQTSGTPLQFF. The CDR3 DNA reads as TGTGCCAGCAGCCAGACTAGCGGGACCCCTCTTCAGTTCTTC.